This TCR beta chain emerged from a study of blood T cells in healthy people across ages. Overall study results and limits: In the absence of known donor CMV status, changes in expanded clonotypes were possibly confounded.

This clonotype was counted between two and nine times. The target antigen is unknown. Then a second PCR, running roughly 7 to 11 cycles, was carried out with a sample-barcoded 5' primer and a J-beta primer mix. All cDNA molecules were each tagged by a template-switch adaptor with 12 random nucleotides. In TCRdb, the 5' RACE reads were re-called with MiXCR into one record per CDR3 protein. This sample has around 850,000 distinct CDR3 sequences, with around 36% found just once. V was trimmed by 6 bases and J by 2 bases, leaving 13 bases between them. CDR3 length: 14 residues. Looked up from germline, CDR1 is DFQATT and CDR2 is SNEGSKA (reference sequence).

This clonotype was sampled from a man younger than 35 in good health. The chain is built from TRBV20-1 and TRBJ2-2, with D possibly being TRBD1 or TRBD2 (6 bases each). Sequencing used blood. Here the CDR3 reads CSAGGPTNTGELFF. DNA of the CDR3: TGCAGTGCCGGGGGCCCGACCAACACCGGGGAGCTGTTTTTT.